The rows below give T cell receptor beta chains drawn from one sample of a study of OX40 agonist ivuxolimab in advanced cancers. This table comes from immunoSEQ multiplex PCR, and its TCRdb copy is limited to in-frame clones, with some not included. Of about 110,000 clones listed, approximately 90% are singletons. The material was CD4+ or CD8+ T cells sorted from blood, obtained in a trial of the OX40 agonist ivuxolimab. The receptors shown here come from an adult with an advanced solid tumor such as melanoma, head and neck, liver or kidney cancer. CDR3s include the opening cysteine and the closing phenylalanine or tryptophan. The D gene is left open where the match is weak. Expanded clones get a size class; other rows say once, few or many, or leave the size out.

cdr3_nt: TGTGCCAGCTCCGATTTGAACACTGAAGCTTTCTTT
cdr3_aa: CASSDLNTEAFF
v_call: TRBV5-4
cdr3_length: 12
d_call: .
j_call: TRBJ1-1
clone_size: .

cdr3_nt: TGTGCCAGCAGCTTTTTTAGCTACAGGGACAGGGAGGCCGAGCAGTACTTC
cdr3_aa: CASSFFSYRDREAEQYF
v_call: TRBV5-8
cdr3_length: 17
d_call: TRBD1
j_call: TRBJ2-7
clone_size: .

cdr3_nt: TGTGCCAGCAGTTACTGGACAGGGGTCAATCAGCCCCAGCATTTT
cdr3_aa: CASSYWTGVNQPQHF
v_call: TRBV6-6
cdr3_length: 15
d_call: TRBD1
j_call: TRBJ1-5
clone_size: .

cdr3_nt: TGCGCCAGCAGTGAGCCAAGGGGCACTGAAGCTTTCTTT
cdr3_aa: CASSEPRGTEAFF
v_call: TRBV10-2
cdr3_length: 13
d_call: .
j_call: TRBJ1-1
clone_size: few

cdr3_nt: TGTGCCAGCAGCTTAGCTAAGTCCCAGGGGGCTTATGGCTACACCTTC
cdr3_aa: CASSLAKSQGAYGYTF
v_call: TRBV7-2
cdr3_length: 16
d_call: TRBD1
j_call: TRBJ1-2
clone_size: .

cdr3_nt: TGTGCCAGCAGTTACAAACCGGGACAAGGCTACGAGCAGTACTTC
cdr3_aa: CASSYKPGQGYEQYF
v_call: TRBV27
cdr3_length: 15
d_call: .
j_call: TRBJ2-7
clone_size: .

cdr3_nt: TGTGCCAGCAGCTTTGACACTGAAGCTTTCTTT
cdr3_aa: CASSFDTEAFF
v_call: TRBV11-3
cdr3_length: 11
d_call: .
j_call: TRBJ1-1
clone_size: .

cdr3_nt: TGTGCCAGCAGCGACCGACAGGGGCGGACTGAAGCTTTCTTT
cdr3_aa: CASSDRQGRTEAFF
v_call: TRBV11-1
cdr3_length: 14
d_call: TRBD1
j_call: TRBJ1-1
clone_size: .

cdr3_nt: TGTGCCAGCAGCTTAGAGGTCGCCGATTGGGGAGAGACCCAGTACTTC
cdr3_aa: CASSLEVADWGETQYF
v_call: TRBV11-1
cdr3_length: 16
d_call: .
j_call: TRBJ2-5
clone_size: once

cdr3_nt: TGTGCCAGCAGCCCGAAACAGGGGGGTTTCGAAAAACTGTTTTTT
cdr3_aa: CASSPKQGGFEKLFF
v_call: TRBV13
cdr3_length: 15
d_call: TRBD1
j_call: TRBJ1-4
clone_size: once

cdr3_nt: TGTGCCAGAAGCTACCGGACAGGGGGTAACTATGGCTACACCTTC
cdr3_aa: CARSYRTGGNYGYTF
v_call: TRBV7-5
cdr3_length: 15
d_call: .
j_call: TRBJ1-2
clone_size: .

cdr3_nt: TGTGCCAGCAGTGACCGTTATGAAGCTTTCTTT
cdr3_aa: CASSDRYEAFF
v_call: TRBV6-1
cdr3_length: 11
d_call: .
j_call: TRBJ1-1
clone_size: .

cdr3_nt: TGTGCCAGCAGCGTAAGCGACTCAACCTTCACAGATACGCAGTATTTT
cdr3_aa: CASSVSDSTFTDTQYF
v_call: TRBV9
cdr3_length: 16
d_call: .
j_call: TRBJ2-3
clone_size: .

cdr3_nt: TGTGCCAGCAGCTTTAGGGCTGGACTAGCGGGGTCCGGGGAGCTGTTTTTT
cdr3_aa: CASSFRAGLAGSGELFF
v_call: TRBV9
cdr3_length: 17
d_call: TRBD2
j_call: TRBJ2-2
clone_size: .

cdr3_nt: TGTGCCAGCACCGAACAGGTGGGCGACAATCAGCCCCAGCATTTT
cdr3_aa: CASTEQVGDNQPQHF
v_call: TRBV28
cdr3_length: 15
d_call: .
j_call: TRBJ1-5
clone_size: few